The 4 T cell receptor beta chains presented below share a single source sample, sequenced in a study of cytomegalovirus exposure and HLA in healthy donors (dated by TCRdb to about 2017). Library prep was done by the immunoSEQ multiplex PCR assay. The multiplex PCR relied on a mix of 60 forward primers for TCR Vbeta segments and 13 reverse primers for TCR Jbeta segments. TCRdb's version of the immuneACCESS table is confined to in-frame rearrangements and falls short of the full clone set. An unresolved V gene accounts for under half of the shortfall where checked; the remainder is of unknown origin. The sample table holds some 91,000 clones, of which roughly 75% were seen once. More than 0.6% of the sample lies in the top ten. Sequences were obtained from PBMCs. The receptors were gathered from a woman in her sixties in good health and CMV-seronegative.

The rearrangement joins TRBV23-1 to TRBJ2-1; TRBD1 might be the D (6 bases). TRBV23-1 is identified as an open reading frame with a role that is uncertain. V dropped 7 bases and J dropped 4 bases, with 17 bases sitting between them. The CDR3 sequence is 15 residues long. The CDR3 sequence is CASTEDSACYNEQFF. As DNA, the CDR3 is TGCGCCAGCACCGAGGACAGTGCATGTTACAATGAGCAGTTCTTC.

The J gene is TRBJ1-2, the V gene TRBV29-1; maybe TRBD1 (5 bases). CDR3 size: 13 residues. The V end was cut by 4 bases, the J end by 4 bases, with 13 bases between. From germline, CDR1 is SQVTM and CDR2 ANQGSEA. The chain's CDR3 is CSVVWGDRYGYTF. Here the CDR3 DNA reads TGCAGCGTTGTATGGGGGGACCGCTATGGCTACACCTTC. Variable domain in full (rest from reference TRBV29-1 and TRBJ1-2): SAVISQKPSRDICQRGTSLTIQCQVDSQVTMMFWYRQQPGQSLTLIATANQGSEATYESGFVIDKFPISRPNLTFSTLTVSNMSPEDSSIYLCSVVWGDRYGYTFGSGTRLTVV.

In DNA, the CDR3 is TGTGCCAGCAGCGCAATAACAGAGTATGGCTACACCTTC. Protein sequence: CASSAITEYGYTF. This chain joins TRBV5-4 and TRBJ1-2; D remains unclear. This CDR3 is built from 13 residues. Germline V CDR1 and CDR2: SGHNT, YYREEE (reference sequence). Trimming shortened V by 4 bases and J by 5 bases, and 12 bases separated the two germline ends. Variable domain in full (rest from reference TRBV5-4 and TRBJ1-2): ETGVTQSPTHLIKTRGQQVTLRCSSQSGHNTVSWYQQALGQGPQFIFQYYREEENGRGNFPPRFSGLQFPNYSSELNVNALELDDSALYLCASSAITEYGYTFGSGTRLTVV.

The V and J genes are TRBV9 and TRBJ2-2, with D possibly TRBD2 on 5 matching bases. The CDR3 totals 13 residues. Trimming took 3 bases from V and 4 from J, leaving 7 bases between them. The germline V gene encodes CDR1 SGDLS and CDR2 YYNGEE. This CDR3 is CASSASPTGELFF. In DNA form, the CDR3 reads TGTGCCAGCAGCGCTAGCCCCACCGGGGAGCTGTTTTTT.